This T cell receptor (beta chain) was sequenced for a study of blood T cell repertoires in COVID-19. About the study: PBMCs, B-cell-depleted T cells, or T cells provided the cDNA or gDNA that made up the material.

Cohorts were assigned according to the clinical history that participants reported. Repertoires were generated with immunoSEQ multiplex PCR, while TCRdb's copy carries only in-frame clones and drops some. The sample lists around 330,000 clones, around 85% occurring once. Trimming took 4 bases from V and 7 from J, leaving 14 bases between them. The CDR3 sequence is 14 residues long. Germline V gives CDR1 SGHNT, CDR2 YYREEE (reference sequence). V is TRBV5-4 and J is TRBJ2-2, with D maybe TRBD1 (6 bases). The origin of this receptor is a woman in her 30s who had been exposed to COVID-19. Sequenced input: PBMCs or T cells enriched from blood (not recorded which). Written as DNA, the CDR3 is TGTGCCAGCAGCATGCAGGGGCGCGGCGGGGAGCTGTTTTTT. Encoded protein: CASSMQGRGGELFF.